The 4 T cell receptor beta chains below come from one sample, sequenced in a study of cytomegalovirus exposure and HLA in healthy donors. Use of 60 Vbeta and 13 Jbeta primers characterized the PCR. The table came from immunoSEQ multiplex PCR; TCRdb's copy has only in-frame clones and leaves some out. This sample has under 200,000 clones, with about 71% found just once. The source material was PBMCs. The receptor set was obtained from a man aged 50-59 years in good health and CMV-seronegative.

This chain links TRBV18 with TRBJ1-1; 8 bases match TRBD1. The CDR3 length is 13 residues. Germline CDR1 and CDR2: KGHSH and LQKENI. With 1 base clipped from V and 10 bases from J, the junction kept 5 bases outside the gene matches. CDR3 amino acids: CASSPQRQGIAFF. DNA for the CDR3: TGTGCCAGCTCACCACAGCGACAGGGGATAGCTTTCTTT.

Turning to this clone: One end of the junction varies from germline; a read error may be responsible. The chain joins TRBV15 to TRBJ1-3; maybe TRBD1 (5 bases). This CDR3 is built from 16 residues. Germline V CDR1 and CDR2: LNHNV, YYDKDF (reference sequence). The CDR3 spells CATSRETALSGNTIYF. The DNA of the CDR3 is TGTGCCACCAGCCGAGAGACAGCTTTATCTGGAAACACCATATATTTT. The variable domain in full, with the rest retrieved from reference TRBV15 and TRBJ1-3, is DAMVIQNPRYQVTQFGKPVTLSCSQTLNHNVMYWYQQKSSQAPKLLFHYYDKDFNNEADTPDNFQSRRPNTSFCFLDIRSPGLGDTAMYLCATSRETALSGNTIYFGEGSWLTVV.

The gene calls are TRBV7-9 and TRBJ2-3; TRBD2 aligns across 12 bases. The CDR3 has 18 residues. V shed 3 bases and J 0 bases; nucleotides not matched to a gene: 7. CDR1 SEHNR and CDR2 FQNEAQ come from the germline V gene (reference sequence). The CDR3 DNA is TGTGCCAGCAGCTTTGGACTAGCGGGGCTTTCTAGCACAGATACGCAGTATTTT. This encodes CASSFGLAGLSSTDTQYF.

The rearrangement links TRBV4-1 to TRBJ1-1; 10 nucleotides agree with TRBD1. J lost 3 bases, V lost 11 bases, and 3 bases had no gene match. The germline CDR1 and CDR2 sequences are MGHRA and YSYEKL. The CDR3 sequence is 12 residues long. This chain's CDR3 is CAPGQGDTEAFF. The CDR3 DNA sequence: TGCGCCCCCGGACAGGGGGACACTGAAGCTTTCTTT.